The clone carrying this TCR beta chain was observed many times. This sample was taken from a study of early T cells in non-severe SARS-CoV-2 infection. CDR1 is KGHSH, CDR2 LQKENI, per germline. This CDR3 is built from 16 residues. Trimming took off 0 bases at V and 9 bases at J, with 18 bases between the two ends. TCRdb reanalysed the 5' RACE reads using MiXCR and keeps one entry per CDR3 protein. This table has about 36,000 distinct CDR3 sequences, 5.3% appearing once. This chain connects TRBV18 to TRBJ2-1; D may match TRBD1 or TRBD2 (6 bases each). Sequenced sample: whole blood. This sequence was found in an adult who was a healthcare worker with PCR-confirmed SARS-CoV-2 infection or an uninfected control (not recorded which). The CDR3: CASSPPGAGLVSEQFF. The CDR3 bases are TGTGCCAGCTCACCACCGGGGGCGGGGTTGGTGAGTGAGCAGTTCTTC.